Listed below are T cell receptor beta chains from one sample, sequenced in a study of T cell responses to AZD1222 COVID-19 vaccine. The method was immunoSEQ multiplex PCR; TCRdb's version includes in-frame clones alone and lacks a portion of them. The sample contains nearly 110,000 clones, roughly 85% of which appear only once. The material sequenced was peripheral blood, taken 28 days after the second AZD1222 dose. The receptors derive from an adult who received the AZD1222 COVID-19 vaccine. Both conserved end residues are trimmed from each CDR3.

13	TRBV7-2	TRBJ1-4	ASSSQSSTNEKLF
11	TRBV11-2	TRBJ2-7	ASKSGGRVEQY
12	TRBV11-3	TRBJ2-5	ASSLGGAQETQY
12	TRBV6-5	TRBJ2-2	ASSQPGVAGELF
13	TRBV6-1	TRBJ1-4	ASSEATGGTEKLF
13	TRBV5-5	TRBJ2-2	ASSLDGANTGELF
10	TRBV18	TRBJ2-5	ASSPNQETQY
12	TRBV5-8	TRBJ1-2	ASSPGQGNYGYT
13	TRBV18	TRBJ1-6	ASSPSTGANSPLH
9	TRBV6-5	TRBJ2-1	ASRVGDVQF
12	TRBV19	TRBJ1-2	ASSIERGNYGYT
12	TRBV30	TRBJ1-5	AWSVQNSNQPQH
13	TRBV7-6	TRBJ2-7	ASSLEGTDSYEQY
12	TRBV7-9	TRBJ2-1	ASSLGGRYNEQF
11	TRBV19	TRBJ2-1	ASTGTAYNEQF
15	TRBV12-5	TRBJ2-3	ASGFTRTATSTDTQY
12	TRBV4-1	TRBJ1-1	ASSQVYRGTEAF
10	TRBV12-3/TRBV12-4	TRBJ2-7	ASSPQGEEQY
13	TRBV7-2	TRBJ2-2	ASSVPVDRGGELF
11	TRBV2	TRBJ2-3	ASRKGYTDTQY
14	TRBV25-1	TRBJ2-3	ASSEGDWGSTDTQY
11	TRBV28	TRBJ1-2	ATMTGGAYGYT
11	TRBV12-3/TRBV12-4	TRBJ1-2	ASSVDRNYGYT
18	TRBV18	TRBJ2-1	ASSPPVLRGGAPSYNEQF
11	TRBV30	TRBJ1-2	AWSVGLENGYT
11	TRBV6-1	TRBJ2-2	ASSEAESGELF
10	TRBV29-1	TRBJ2-1	SARIGVGEQF
12	TRBV25-1	TRBJ2-3	ASSEWDRTDTQY
11	TRBV4-3	TRBJ2-2	ASSQENTGELF
13	TRBV28	TRBJ1-5	ASSRGSHSNQPQH
13	TRBV4-1	TRBJ1-2	ASSQGVVANYGYT